This T cell receptor beta chain is from a study of human T cells and chemical hapten exposure. Looking at the study overall: Throughout a study of approximately 25 weeks, patients underwent weekly scalp administration of diphenylcyclopropenone doses. Cases of alopecia areata, totalis or universalis occurred in a predominantly female patient group.

This clonotype has a count of ten or more. Trimming removed 3 bases from V and 2 bases from J, with 10 bases in between. CDR1 is SGDLS and CDR2 is YYNGEE in the germline V gene. The CDR3 totals 14 residues. In TCRdb, the RACE reads were re-called with MiXCR into one record per CDR3 protein. The data contain approximately 370,000 distinct CDR3 sequences, about 5% of them singletons. Documented time point: pre-sensitization, week 0. Treatment of the sample: therapeutic diphenylcyclopropenone sensitization with weekly scalp DPC. The chain links TRBV9 to TRBJ2-3; D is ambiguous. Sequences were derived from whole blood, sampled in connection with sensitization to the hapten diphenylcyclopropenone (DPC). The sequence came from a young woman with alopecia areata. Some clones in this sample may be carry-over from other donors' samples. The CDR3 reads CASSGAGPTDTQYF. The CDR3 nucleotides are TGTGCCAGCAGCGGCGCCGGTCCCACAGATACGCAGTATTTT.